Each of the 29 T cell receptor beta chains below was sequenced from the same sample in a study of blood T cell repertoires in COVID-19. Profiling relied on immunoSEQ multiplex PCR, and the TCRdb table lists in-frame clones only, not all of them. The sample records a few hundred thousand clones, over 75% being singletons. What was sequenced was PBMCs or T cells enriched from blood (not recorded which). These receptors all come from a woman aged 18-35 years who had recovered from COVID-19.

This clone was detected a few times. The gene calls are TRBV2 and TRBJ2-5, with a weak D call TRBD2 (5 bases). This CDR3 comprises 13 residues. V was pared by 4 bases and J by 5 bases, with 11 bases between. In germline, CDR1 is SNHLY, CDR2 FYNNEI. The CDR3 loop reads CASSARPGETQYF. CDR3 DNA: TGTGCCAGCAGTGCACGGCCGGGGGAGACCCAGTACTTC.

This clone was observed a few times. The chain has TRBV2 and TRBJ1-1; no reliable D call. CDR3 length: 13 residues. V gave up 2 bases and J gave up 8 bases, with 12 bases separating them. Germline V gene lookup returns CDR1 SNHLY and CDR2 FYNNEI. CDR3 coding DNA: TGTGCCAGCAGTGAACAGGAGGAGAAGGAAGCTTTCTTT. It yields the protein CASSEQEEKEAFF. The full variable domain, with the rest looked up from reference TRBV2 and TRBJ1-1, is EPEVTQTPSHQVTQMGQEVILRCVPISNHLYFYWYRQILGQKVEFLVSFYNNEISEKSEIFDDQFSVERPDGSNFTLKIRSTKLEDSAMYFCASSEQEEKEAFFGQGTRLTVV.

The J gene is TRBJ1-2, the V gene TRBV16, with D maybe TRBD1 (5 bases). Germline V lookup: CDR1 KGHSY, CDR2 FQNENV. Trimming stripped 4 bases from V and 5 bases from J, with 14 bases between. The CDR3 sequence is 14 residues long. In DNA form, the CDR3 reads TGTGCCAGCAGCCTACCTCTGCAGGGTTATGGCTACACCTTC. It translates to CASSLPLQGYGYTF.

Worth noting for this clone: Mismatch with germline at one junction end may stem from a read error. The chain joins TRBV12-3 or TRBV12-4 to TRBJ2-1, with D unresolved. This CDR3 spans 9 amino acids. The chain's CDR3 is CASSFLPVF. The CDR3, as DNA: TGTGCCAGCAGTTTTCTTCCGGTCTTC.

CDR3 loop: CSASTSGGSYNEQFF. The CDR3 DNA reads as TGCAGTGCCAGTACTAGCGGGGGTTCATACAATGAGCAGTTCTTC. The rearrangement uses TRBV20-1 and TRBJ2-1; 11 positions match TRBD2. V trimming: 6 bases; J trimming: 4 bases; junction bases outside the gene matches: 8. Germline CDR1 is DFQATT and CDR2 is SNEGSKA (reference sequence). This CDR3 has 15 residues.

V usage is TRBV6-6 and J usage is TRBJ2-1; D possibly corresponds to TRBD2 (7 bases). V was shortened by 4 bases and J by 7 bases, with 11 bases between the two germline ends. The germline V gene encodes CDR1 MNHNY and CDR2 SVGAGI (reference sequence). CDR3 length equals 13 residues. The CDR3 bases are TGTGCCAGCAGTTGGGGAGGGGGGAATGAGCAGTTCTTC. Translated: CASSWGGGNEQFF.

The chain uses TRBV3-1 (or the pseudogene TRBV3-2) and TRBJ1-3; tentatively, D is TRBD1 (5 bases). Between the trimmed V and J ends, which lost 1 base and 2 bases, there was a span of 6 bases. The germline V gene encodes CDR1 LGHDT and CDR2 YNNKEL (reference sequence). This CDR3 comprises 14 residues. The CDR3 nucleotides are TGTGCCAGCAGCCAAGTCAGGGCTGGAAACACCATATATTTT. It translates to CASSQVRAGNTIYF.

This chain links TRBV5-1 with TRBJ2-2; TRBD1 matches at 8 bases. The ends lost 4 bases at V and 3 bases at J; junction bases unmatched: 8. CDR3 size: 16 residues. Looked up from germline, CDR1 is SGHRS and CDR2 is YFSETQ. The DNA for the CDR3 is TGCGCCAGCAGCACAGACAGGGGTTGGGACACCGGGGAGCTGTTTTTT. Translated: CASSTDRGWDTGELFF.

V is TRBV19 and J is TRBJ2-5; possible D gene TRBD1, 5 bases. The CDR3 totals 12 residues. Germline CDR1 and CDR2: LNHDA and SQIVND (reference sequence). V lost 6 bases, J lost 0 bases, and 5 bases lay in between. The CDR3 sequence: CASSRDQETQYF. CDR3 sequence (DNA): TGTGCCAGTAGCAGGGACCAAGAGACCCAGTACTTC.

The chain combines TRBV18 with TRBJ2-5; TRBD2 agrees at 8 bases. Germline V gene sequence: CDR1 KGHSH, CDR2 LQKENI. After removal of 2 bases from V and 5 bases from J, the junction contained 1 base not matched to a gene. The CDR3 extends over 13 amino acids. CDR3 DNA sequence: TGTGCCAGCTCACCATCGGGGGGGGAGACCCAGTACTTC. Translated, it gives CASSPSGGETQYF.

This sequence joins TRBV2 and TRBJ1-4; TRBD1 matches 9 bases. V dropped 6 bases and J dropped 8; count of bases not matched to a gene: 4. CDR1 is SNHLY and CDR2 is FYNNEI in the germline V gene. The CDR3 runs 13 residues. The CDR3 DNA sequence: TGTGCCAGCAGAGACAGGGGGAAGGAAAAACTGTTTTTT. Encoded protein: CASRDRGKEKLFF.

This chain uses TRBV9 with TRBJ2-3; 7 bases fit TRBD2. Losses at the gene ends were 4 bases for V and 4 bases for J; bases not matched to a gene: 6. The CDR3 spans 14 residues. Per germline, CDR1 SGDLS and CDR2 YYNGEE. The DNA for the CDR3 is TGTGCCAGCAGCCAGTCCACTAGCGCAGATACGCAGTATTTT. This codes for CASSQSTSADTQYF.

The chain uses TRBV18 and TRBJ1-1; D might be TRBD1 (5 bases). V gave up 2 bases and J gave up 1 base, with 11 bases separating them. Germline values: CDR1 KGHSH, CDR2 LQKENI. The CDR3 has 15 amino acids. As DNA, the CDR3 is TGTGCCAGCTCACCAGCGAGGACACCGAACACTGAAGCTTTCTTT. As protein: CASSPARTPNTEAFF.

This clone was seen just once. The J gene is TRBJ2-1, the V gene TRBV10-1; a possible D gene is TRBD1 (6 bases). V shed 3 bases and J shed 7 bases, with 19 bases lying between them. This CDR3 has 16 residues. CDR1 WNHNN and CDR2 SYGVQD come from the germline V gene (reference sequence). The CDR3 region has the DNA TGCGCCAGCAGTGACAGAAGGTACAGGGATGGTAATGAGCAGTTCTTC. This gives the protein CASSDRRYRDGNEQFF.

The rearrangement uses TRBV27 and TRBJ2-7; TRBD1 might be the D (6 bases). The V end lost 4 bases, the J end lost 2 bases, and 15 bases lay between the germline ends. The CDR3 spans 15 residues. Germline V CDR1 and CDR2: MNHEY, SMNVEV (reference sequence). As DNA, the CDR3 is TGTGCCAGCAGTTACCTCTGGACAGAAACCTACGAGCAGTACTTC. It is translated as CASSYLWTETYEQYF.

The CDR3 loop is CASRGAFSQPQHF. DNA of the CDR3: TGCGCCAGCAGGGGGGCGTTTAGTCAGCCCCAGCATTTT. V usage is TRBV5-1 and J usage is TRBJ1-5; weak D call: TRBD1 (6 bases). The V end lost 5 bases, the J end lost 6 bases, and 12 bases lay between the germline ends. CDR1 SGHRS and CDR2 YFSETQ come from the germline V gene. The CDR3 is 13 residues long.

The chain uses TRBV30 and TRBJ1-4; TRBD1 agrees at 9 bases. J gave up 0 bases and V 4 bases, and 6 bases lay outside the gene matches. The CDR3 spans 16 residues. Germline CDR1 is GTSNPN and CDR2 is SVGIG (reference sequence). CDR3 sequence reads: CAWNIQGASTNEKLFF. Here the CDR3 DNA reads TGTGCCTGGAACATACAGGGGGCGTCAACTAATGAAAAACTGTTTTTT.

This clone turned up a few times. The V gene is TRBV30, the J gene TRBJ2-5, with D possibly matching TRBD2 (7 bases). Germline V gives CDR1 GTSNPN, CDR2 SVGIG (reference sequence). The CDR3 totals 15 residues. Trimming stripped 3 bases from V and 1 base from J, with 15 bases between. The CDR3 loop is CAWRGGGGSQETQYF. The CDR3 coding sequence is TGTGCCTGGAGAGGAGGGGGAGGGTCCCAAGAGACCCAGTACTTC.

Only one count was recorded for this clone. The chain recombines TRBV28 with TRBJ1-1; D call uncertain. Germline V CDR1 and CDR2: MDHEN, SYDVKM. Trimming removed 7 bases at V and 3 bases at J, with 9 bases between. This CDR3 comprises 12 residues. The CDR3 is CASTELDTEAFF. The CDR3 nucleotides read TGTGCCAGCACCGAACTGGACACTGAAGCTTTCTTT. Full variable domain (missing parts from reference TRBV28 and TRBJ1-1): DVKVTQSSRYLVKRTGEKVFLECVQDMDHENMFWYRQDPGLGLRLIYFSYDVKMKEKGDIPEGYSVSREKKERFSLILESASTNQTSMYLCASTELDTEAFFGQGTRLTVV.

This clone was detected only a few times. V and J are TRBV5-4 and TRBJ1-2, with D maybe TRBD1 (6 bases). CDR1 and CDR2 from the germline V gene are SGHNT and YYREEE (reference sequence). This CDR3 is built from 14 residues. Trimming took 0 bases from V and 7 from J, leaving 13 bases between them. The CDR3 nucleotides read TGTGCCAGCAGCTTGGTTGGGGGGGCGAGTGGCTACACCTTC. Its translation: CASSLVGGASGYTF.

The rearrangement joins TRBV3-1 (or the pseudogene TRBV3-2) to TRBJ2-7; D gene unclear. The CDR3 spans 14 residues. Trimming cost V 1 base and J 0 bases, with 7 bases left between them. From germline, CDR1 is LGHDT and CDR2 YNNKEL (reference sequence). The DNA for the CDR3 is TGTGCCAGCAGCCAAGCAGGCAGCTCCTACGAGCAGTACTTC. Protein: CASSQAGSSYEQYF.

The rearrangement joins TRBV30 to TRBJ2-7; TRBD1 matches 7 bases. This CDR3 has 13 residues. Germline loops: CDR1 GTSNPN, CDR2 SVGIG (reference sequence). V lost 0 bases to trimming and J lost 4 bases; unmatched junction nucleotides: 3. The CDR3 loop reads CAWSVYRGYEQYF. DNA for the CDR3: TGTGCCTGGAGTGTGTACAGGGGATACGAGCAGTACTTC.

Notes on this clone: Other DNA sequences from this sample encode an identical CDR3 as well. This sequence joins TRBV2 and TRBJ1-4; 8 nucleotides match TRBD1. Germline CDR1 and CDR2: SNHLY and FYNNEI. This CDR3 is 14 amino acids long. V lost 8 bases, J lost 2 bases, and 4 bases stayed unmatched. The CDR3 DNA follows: TGTGCCAGCTCTGACAGGGGTACTAATGAAAAACTGTTTTTT. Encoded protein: CASSDRGTNEKLFF.

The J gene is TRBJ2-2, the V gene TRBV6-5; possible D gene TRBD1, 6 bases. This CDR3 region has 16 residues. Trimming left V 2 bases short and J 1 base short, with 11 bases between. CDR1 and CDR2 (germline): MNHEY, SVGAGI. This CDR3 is CASSYQDRENTGELFF. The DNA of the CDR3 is TGTGCCAGCAGTTACCAGGACAGAGAGAACACCGGGGAGCTGTTTTTT.

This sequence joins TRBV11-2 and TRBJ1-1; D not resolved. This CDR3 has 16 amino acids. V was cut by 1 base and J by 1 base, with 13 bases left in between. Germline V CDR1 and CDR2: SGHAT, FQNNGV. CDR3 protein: CASSLGYSRGNTEAFF. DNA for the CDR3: TGTGCCAGCAGCTTAGGCTACAGCCGGGGGAACACTGAAGCTTTCTTT.

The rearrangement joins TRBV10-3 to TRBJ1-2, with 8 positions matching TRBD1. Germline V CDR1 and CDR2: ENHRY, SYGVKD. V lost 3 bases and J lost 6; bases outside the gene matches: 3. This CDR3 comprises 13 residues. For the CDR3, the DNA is TGTGCCATCAGTGATCAGGGGGCGAATGGCTACACCTTC. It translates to CAISDQGANGYTF.

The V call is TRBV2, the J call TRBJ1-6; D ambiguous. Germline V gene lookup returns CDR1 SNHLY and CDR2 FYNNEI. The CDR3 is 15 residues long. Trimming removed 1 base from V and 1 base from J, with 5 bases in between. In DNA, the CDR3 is TGTGCCAGCAGTGAAGGCTATTCCTATAATTCACCCCTCCACTTT. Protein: CASSEGYSYNSPLHF.

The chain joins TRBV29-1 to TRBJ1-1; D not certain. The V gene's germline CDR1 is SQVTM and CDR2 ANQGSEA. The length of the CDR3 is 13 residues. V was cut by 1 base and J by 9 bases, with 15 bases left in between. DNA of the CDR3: TGCAGCGTTGAAGCCCCCCTGCAGCGCCAAGCTTTCTTT. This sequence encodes CSVEAPLQRQAFF.

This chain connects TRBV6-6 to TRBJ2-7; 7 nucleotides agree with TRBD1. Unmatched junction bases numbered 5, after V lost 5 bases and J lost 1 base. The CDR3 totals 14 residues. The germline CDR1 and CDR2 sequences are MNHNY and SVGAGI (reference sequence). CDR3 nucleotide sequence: TGTGCCAGCAGTAACCCAGGGGGTTCCTACGAGCAGTACTTC. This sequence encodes CASSNPGGSYEQYF.